The following is a T cell receptor beta chain sequence with its context. V shed 4 bases and J shed 3 bases, with 18 bases lying between them. Germline V gene data show CDR1 as MDHEN and CDR2 as SYDVKM. The CDR3 totals 16 residues. This sample is part of a study of CD8 T cells in Susac syndrome. In blood CD8+ and CD4+ T cells, TCR beta underwent sequencing. The authors reverse transcribed about 0.5 to 1 ug RNA with random hexamers. TCRdb ran MiXCR on the immunoSEQ multiplex PCR reads and lists one entry per CDR3 protein. The table includes some 140,000 distinct CDR3 sequences, 80% to 85% detected once. The chain has TRBV28 and TRBJ1-2; no reliable D call. The sequenced material came from CD8+ T cells from PBMCs. The receptor's source is a human donor with multiple sclerosis. CDR3 bases: TGTGCCAGCAGTTCGGGTTTCCAGGAGGGCGACTATGGCTACACCTTC. Its protein is CASSSGFQEGDYGYTF.